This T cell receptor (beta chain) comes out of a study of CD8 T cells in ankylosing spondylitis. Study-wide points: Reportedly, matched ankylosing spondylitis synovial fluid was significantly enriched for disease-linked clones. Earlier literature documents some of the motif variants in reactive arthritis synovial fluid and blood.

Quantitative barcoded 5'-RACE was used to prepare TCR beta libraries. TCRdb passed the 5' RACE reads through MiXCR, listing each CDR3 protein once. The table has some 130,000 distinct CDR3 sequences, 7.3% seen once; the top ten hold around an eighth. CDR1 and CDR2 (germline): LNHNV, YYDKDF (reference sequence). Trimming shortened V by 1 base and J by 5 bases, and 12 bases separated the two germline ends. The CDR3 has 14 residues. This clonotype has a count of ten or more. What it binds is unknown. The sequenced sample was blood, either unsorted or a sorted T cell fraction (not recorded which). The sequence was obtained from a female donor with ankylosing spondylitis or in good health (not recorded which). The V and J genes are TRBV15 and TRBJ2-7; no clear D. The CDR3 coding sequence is TGTGCCACCAGCAGAGGGTCGTCTATCGACGAGCAGTACTTC. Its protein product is CATSRGSSIDEQYF. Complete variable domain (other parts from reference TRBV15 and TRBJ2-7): DAMVIQNPRYQVTQFGKPVTLSCSQTLNHNVMYWYQQKSSQAPKLLFHYYDKDFNNEADTPDNFQSRRPNTSFCFLDIRSPGLGDTAMYLCATSRGSSIDEQYFGPGTRLTVT.